Listed below are T cell receptor beta chains from one sample, sequenced in a study of T cells in Graves' hyperthyroidism and ophthalmopathy. From the multiplex PCR reads, TCRdb called clonotypes with MiXCR, one entry per CDR3 protein. The table records approximately 420,000 distinct CDR3 sequences, more than 12% of them present only once. Sequences were obtained from blood. Every receptor here comes from a woman aged 30 to 39 with Graves' hyperthyroidism. CDR3s include the opening cysteine and the closing phenylalanine or tryptophan. Each record gives: J gene, V gene, clone size, D gene, CDR3 protein, CDR3 DNA. A D gene is named only where the DNA matches it firmly. Clone size is given for some rows only: seen once, a few or many times, or a class if the clone is expanded.

TRBJ2-2,TRBV28,many,TRBD1,CASSLGQGASGELFF,TGTGCCAGCAGTTTAGGGCAGGGGGCCAGCGGGGAGCTGTTTTTT
TRBJ2-1,TRBV2,-,TRBD2,CASRSTSGVRKFF,TGTGCCAGCAGATCGACTAGCGGTGTTAGGAAGTTCTTC
TRBJ1-1,TRBV10-3,many,-,CAIREGLRTEAFF,TGTGCCATCAGGGAGGGTCTCCGCACTGAAGCTTTCTTT
TRBJ1-5,TRBV18,-,-,CASSPGGHNQPQHF,TGTGCCAGCTCACCTGGGGGCCACAATCAGCCCCAGCATTTT
TRBJ2-1,TRBV5-1,many,TRBD2,CASSFPIAGDEQFF,TGCGCCAGCAGCTTCCCAATAGCGGGAGATGAGCAGTTCTTC
TRBJ2-1,TRBV18,many,-,CASSPPAIGLYNEQFF,TGTGCCAGCTCACCACCGGCGATAGGGCTCTACAATGAGCAGTTCTTC
TRBJ1-5,TRBV3-1,-,TRBD1,CASSQTTGANQPQHF,TGTGCCAGCAGCCAAACGACAGGGGCAAATCAGCCCCAGCATTTT
TRBJ1-2,TRBV5-1,many,TRBD1,CASSLVGTGVGYTF,TGCGCCAGCAGCTTGGTAGGGACAGGGGTCGGCTACACCTTC
TRBJ1-6,TRBV19,few,-,CASSILGANSPLHF,TGTGCCAGTAGTATTCTGGGTGCGAATTCACCCCTCCACTTT
TRBJ1-2,TRBV2,many,TRBD1,CASSEAPGQGSRYTF,TGTGCCAGCAGTGAAGCCCCGGGACAGGGGTCACGCTACACCTTC
TRBJ2-1,TRBV19,-,TRBD2,CAIIAGDYNEQFF,TGTGCCATCATAGCGGGAGACTACAATGAGCAGTTCTTC
TRBJ2-7,TRBV30,many,TRBD1,CAWRWQGASEQYF,TGTGCCTGGAGATGGCAGGGGGCCTCCGAGCAGTACTTC
TRBJ2-7,TRBV28,many,-,CASSFGASGYEQYF,TGTGCCAGCAGTTTCGGCGCTTCAGGGTACGAGCAGTACTTC
TRBJ2-3,TRBV12-3/TRBV12-4,many,-,CASRYSDTQYF,TGTGCCAGCAGATATTCGGATACGCAGTATTTT
TRBJ2-1,TRBV20-1,few,TRBD2,CSAPGTSGRPYNEQFF,TGCAGTGCTCCTGGGACTAGCGGGAGGCCCTACAATGAGCAGTTCTTC
TRBJ2-3,TRBV3-1,many,-,CASSQVGAGDTQYF,TGTGCCAGCAGCCAAGTAGGTGCAGGAGATACGCAGTATTTT
TRBJ2-3,TRBV29-1,many,TRBD1,CSVEDLGQGVDTQYF,TGCAGCGTTGAAGATCTGGGACAGGGGGTGGATACGCAGTATTTT
TRBJ2-1,TRBV2,many,TRBD2,CASSRAAGDNEQFF,TGTGCCAGCAGTCGGGCAGCGGGAGACAATGAGCAGTTCTTC
TRBJ1-1,TRBV12-3/TRBV12-4,many,-,CASSFRGRGTEAFF,TGTGCCAGCAGTTTTCGGGGGCGTGGGACTGAAGCTTTCTTT
TRBJ2-3,TRBV7-8,many,-,CASSPGWGSDTQYF,TGTGCCAGCAGCCCAGGCTGGGGTTCAGATACGCAGTATTTT
TRBJ2-1,TRBV11-3,many,-,CASSGSLPGEQFF,TGTGCCAGCAGCGGGAGTCTTCCGGGTGAGCAGTTCTTC
TRBJ2-1,TRBV6-1,many,TRBD2,CASSPQRGPGGNEQFF,TGTGCCAGCAGTCCACAGCGGGGTCCGGGTGGAAATGAGCAGTTCTTC
TRBJ1-4,TRBV11-2,-,-,CASSYGHLNEKLFF,TGTGCCAGCAGTTACGGACACCTTAATGAAAAACTGTTTTTT